Here is one T cell receptor beta chain with its context. These data are taken from a study of blood T cell repertoires in COVID-19. Some clones are missing from TCRdb's copy, which holds only in-frame ones; the method was immunoSEQ multiplex PCR. Seen here are roughly 390,000 clones, about 87% observed once, and the top ten hold more than 9%. This clonotype originated in a woman in her 30s with COVID-19, enrolled during active disease. The sample consisted of peripheral blood.

DNA of the CDR3: TGCGCCAGCAGCCTATATTATAACAATGAGCAGTTCTTC. Translating gives CASSLYYNNEQFF. The chain links TRBV5-1 to TRBJ2-1; D call uncertain. The length of the CDR3 is 13 residues. V was cut by 4 bases and J by 5 bases, with 10 bases left in between. Germline loops: CDR1 SGHRS, CDR2 YFSETQ. Full variable domain (rest looked up from reference TRBV5-1 and TRBJ2-1): KAGVTQTPRYLIKTRGQQVTLSCSPISGHRSVSWYQQTPGQGLQFLFEYFSETQRNKGNFPGRFSGRQFSNSRSEMNVSTLELGDSALYLCASSLYYNNEQFFGPGTRLTVL.